Following are 14 T cell receptor beta chains from one sample sequenced in a study of blood T cell repertoires in COVID-19. Sequenced by immunoSEQ multiplex PCR; TCRdb stores in-frame clones only, minus some. The repertoire holds roughly 250,000 clones, with approximately 87% as singletons. The sample comprised peripheral blood. The receptors derive from a woman in her 30s with COVID-19, enrolled during active disease.

J is TRBJ2-2 and V is TRBV10-2; possible D gene TRBD1, 5 bases. V was shortened by 0 bases and J by 4 bases, with 15 bases between the two germline ends. CDR1 is WSHSY and CDR2 is SAAADI in the germline V gene. This CDR3 is 17 amino acids long. The CDR3 DNA follows: TGCGCCAGCAGTGAGTCGGGGCACCACAGCACCACCGGGGAGCTGTTTTTT. Translating gives CASSESGHHSTTGELFF.

The rearrangement uses TRBV27 and TRBJ2-7; possible D gene TRBD2, 7 bases. CDR3 size: 14 residues. Germline CDR1 is MNHEY and CDR2 is SMNVEV (reference sequence). Trimming removed 6 bases from V and 3 bases from J, with 15 bases in between. CDR3 sequence: CASSPGGPVYEQYF. The CDR3 DNA sequence: TGTGCCAGCAGCCCGGGGGGCCCCGTCTACGAGCAGTACTTC.

CDR3 sequence: CASSLEGRGYNEQFF. CDR3 bases: TGTGCCAGCAGCTTGGAGGGGCGGGGATACAATGAGCAGTTCTTC. The chain couples TRBV5-4 to TRBJ2-1; TRBD2 might be the D (6 bases). The germline gives CDR1 SGHNT, CDR2 YYREEE (reference sequence). Trimming removed 0 bases from V and 4 bases from J, with 11 bases in between. The CDR3 runs to 15 residues.

The gene calls are TRBV10-2 and TRBJ2-3; D gene uncertain. The CDR3 runs 16 residues. Between the trimmed V and J ends, which lost 2 bases and 2 bases, there was a span of 14 bases. Germline CDR1 is WSHSY and CDR2 is SAAADI. The chain's CDR3 is CASSEGPTSPTDTQYF. CDR3 nucleotides: TGCGCCAGCAGTGAGGGGCCGACAAGCCCCACAGATACGCAGTATTTT.

The V call is TRBV28, the J call TRBJ1-5; unclear D gene. V was cut by 3 bases and J by 0 bases, with 9 bases left in between. Per the germline V gene, CDR1 is MDHEN and CDR2 is SYDVKM. This CDR3 has 15 amino acids. CDR3 loop: CASSFLENSNQPQHF. CDR3 in DNA: TGTGCCAGCAGTTTTTTAGAAAATAGCAATCAGCCCCAGCATTTT.

The rearrangement uses TRBV4-1 and TRBJ2-1; 8 bases fit TRBD2. The CDR3 has 15 amino acids. After removal of 7 bases from V and 3 bases from J, the junction contained 8 bases not matched to a gene. CDR1 and CDR2 from the germline V gene are MGHRA and YSYEKL. The CDR3 reads CASNRPGGHYNEQFF. The CDR3 nucleotides read TGCGCCAGCAACCGTCCGGGGGGGCACTACAATGAGCAGTTCTTC.

J is TRBJ1-4 and V is TRBV19; D unresolved. Germline-derived CDR1 and CDR2 are LNHDA and SQIVND (reference sequence). V was pared by 0 bases and J by 10 bases, with 12 bases between. There are 14 residues in the CDR3. CDR3: CASSIDLPYGKLFF. The CDR3 DNA is TGTGCCAGTAGTATAGATTTGCCGTACGGAAAACTGTTTTTT.

The rearrangement links TRBV11-2 to TRBJ2-7, with a weak D call TRBD2 (5 bases). Looked up from germline, CDR1 is SGHAT and CDR2 is FQNNGV. The V end was cut by 0 bases, the J end by 2 bases, with 11 bases between. This CDR3 region has 15 residues. The CDR3 reads CASSLDEGGAYEQYF. CDR3 DNA sequence: TGTGCCAGCAGCTTAGATGAGGGCGGAGCCTACGAGCAGTACTTC.

This clone was picked up many times. The chain couples TRBV5-4 to TRBJ1-2, with 8 bases aligning to TRBD1. V was pared by 4 bases and J by 2 bases, with 7 bases of the junction left unmatched. The CDR3 has 15 amino acids. Germline CDR1 reads SGHNT; CDR2 reads YYREEE (reference sequence). The CDR3 nucleotides read TGTGCCAGCAGCGATGCGACAGGGGCGAACTATGGCTACACCTTC. As protein: CASSDATGANYGYTF.

The rearrangement links TRBV19 to TRBJ1-2; a possible D gene is TRBD1 (6 bases). This CDR3 contains 12 residues. V lost 4 bases to trimming and J lost 8 bases, with 11 bases between them. Germline CDR1 LNHDA, CDR2 SQIVND (reference sequence). The CDR3 coding sequence is TGTGCCAGTAGTACAGGGGTGAAGGGCTACACCTTC. Encoded protein: CASSTGVKGYTF.

This chain uses TRBV30 with TRBJ2-7, with a possible D match to TRBD1 (6 bases). The CDR3 contains 12 residues. Germline CDR1 reads GTSNPN; CDR2 reads SVGIG (reference sequence). The V end was cut by 3 bases, the J end by 7 bases, with 13 bases between. The CDR3 region has the DNA TGTGCCTGGAGCATGACAGGCCGAGAGCAGTACTTC. Translated: CAWSMTGREQYF.

A note on this clone: This sample also contains other DNA sequences that code for the same CDR3. The genes are TRBV11-2 and TRBJ2-3, with TRBD2 matching 12 bases. CDR1 and CDR2 (germline): SGHAT, FQNNGV. CDR3 length: 15 amino acids. Trimming at V came to 5 bases and at J to 6 bases, leaving 6 bases not matched to a gene. In DNA, the CDR3 is TGTGCCAGCAGCCCTAGCGGGGGGGCAGGTGATACGCAGTATTTT. It is translated as CASSPSGGAGDTQYF. Based on the CDR3 plus reference TRBV11-2 and TRBJ2-3, the full variable domain is EAGVAQSPRYKIIEKRQSVAFWCNPISGHATLYWYQQILGQGPKLLIQFQNNGVVDDSQLPKDRFSAERLKGVDSTLKIQPAKLEDSAVYLCASSPSGGAGDTQYFGPGTRLTVL.

The genes are TRBV19 and TRBJ1-1; 7 bases line up with TRBD1. The CDR3 consists of 15 residues. V gave up 6 bases and J gave up 4 bases; unmatched junction bases: 11. Looked up from germline, CDR1 is LNHDA and CDR2 is SQIVND (reference sequence). This chain's CDR3 is CASRSNRGRGTEAFF. CDR3 nucleotide sequence: TGTGCCAGTAGATCCAACAGGGGTAGGGGCACTGAAGCTTTCTTT.

The chain uses TRBV5-1 and TRBJ1-2; 9 bases match TRBD1. Germline V gene lookup returns CDR1 SGHRS and CDR2 YFSETQ. The CDR3 consists of 15 residues. The V gene end was trimmed by 4 bases and the J gene end by 3 bases; junction bases not matched to a gene: 7. The CDR3 loop reads CASSVPGQGDYGYTF. DNA of the CDR3: TGCGCCAGCAGCGTCCCGGGACAGGGTGACTATGGCTACACCTTC.